The source of this T cell receptor beta chain is a study of blood T cell repertoires in COVID-19. Study in general: T cells, B-cell-depleted T cells, or PBMCs provided the cDNA or gDNA that served as material.

Using immunoSEQ multiplex PCR, the repertoire was profiled, and TCRdb retains in-frame clones only, with some absent. The sample holds 150,000 to 200,000 clones, roughly 80% seen once. This TCR came from a middle-aged man who had recovered from COVID-19. Material: PBMCs or T cells enriched from blood (not recorded which).

The CDR3 here is CATYNSSGANVLTF. Written as DNA, the CDR3 is TGTGCCACCTACAACAGCTCTGGGGCCAACGTCCTGACTTTC. V is TRBV10-3 and J is TRBJ2-6; D is undetermined. V was pared by 10 bases and J by 0 bases, with 10 bases between. The CDR3 covers 14 residues. Germline V CDR1 and CDR2: ENHRY, SYGVKD.